These T cell receptor beta chains were read from a single sample in a study of T cell responses to AZD1222 COVID-19 vaccine. Assay used: immunoSEQ multiplex PCR; TCRdb lists only in-frame clones, some missing. The profile covers 150,000 to 200,000 clones, with approximately 93% appearing a single time and around 1% taken by the ten largest. The material was peripheral blood, obtained 28 days after the second AZD1222 dose. Receptors were obtained from an adult who received the AZD1222 COVID-19 vaccine. Each CDR3 is given without its conserved first and last residue. A D gene is named only where the DNA matches it firmly.

J | D | V | CDR3
TRBJ1-2 | NA | TRBV29-1 | SVEGGWGTYGYT
TRBJ2-7 | NA | TRBV5-6 | ASSYPQGSSYEQY
TRBJ2-1 | NA | TRBV9 | ASSAGVGRTNNEQF
TRBJ2-3 | NA | TRBV2 | ASSVPAGTTDTQY
TRBJ1-2 | NA | TRBV3-1/TRBV3-2 | ASRQGARGEGSYGYT
TRBJ2-1 | NA | TRBV27 | ASSFWGNEQF
TRBJ1-1 | NA | TRBV2 | ASRVRRVGDTEAF
TRBJ2-2 | TRBD2 | TRBV5-1 | ASNLGGSTGELF
TRBJ1-1 | NA | TRBV18 | ASSPIFGNTEAF
TRBJ1-2 | NA | TRBV4-1 | ASSQGSDNYGYT
TRBJ2-7 | NA | TRBV6-5 | ASSYSVQGANEQY
TRBJ1-1 | NA | TRBV7-9 | ASSLSGLGNTEAF
TRBJ1-5 | NA | TRBV28 | ASSRNQPQH
TRBJ1-6 | NA | TRBV3-1/TRBV3-2 | ASSQVSGGGSPLH
TRBJ1-3 | NA | TRBV4-3 | ASSQLWTSGNTIY
TRBJ2-2 | NA | TRBV12-5 | ASGPRQGGTGELF
TRBJ2-5 | NA | TRBV12-1 | ASSSSGGETQY
TRBJ2-7 | TRBD2 | TRBV7-2 | ASSLVGGDRYEQY
TRBJ1-1 | TRBD1 | TRBV19 | ASSKPVQGSFAEAF
TRBJ1-1 | NA | TRBV5-1 | ASSLSSQGRNTEAF
TRBJ1-1 | NA | TRBV7-2 | ASSLASRDTEAF
TRBJ2-5 | NA | TRBV7-2 | ASSSWETQY
TRBJ2-7 | NA | TRBV5-1 | ASSWDLAGAYEQY
TRBJ2-1 | NA | TRBV10-3 | AINGGGKHGEQF
TRBJ2-1 | TRBD2 | TRBV5-1 | ASSLAEALAGISNEQF
TRBJ2-3 | NA | TRBV18 | ASSPGLDTQY
TRBJ2-3 | NA | TRBV7-9 | ASSLFADTQY
TRBJ2-5 | TRBD2 | TRBV4-1 | ATNLAGGPHETQY
TRBJ1-4 | NA | TRBV3-1/TRBV3-2 | ASSLNSGTLNEKLF
TRBJ1-5 | TRBD1 | TRBV6-5 | ASSSGTGRNQPQH
TRBJ2-1 | NA | TRBV14 | ASSLTIHQF
TRBJ2-5 | NA | TRBV3-1/TRBV3-2 | ASSQGGSGFGETQY
TRBJ2-7 | TRBD2 | TRBV9 | ASSPQAGGLREQY
TRBJ1-2 | TRBD1 | TRBV25-1 | ASSEYGTGNYGYT
TRBJ1-1 | NA | TRBV19 | ASSLKVNTEAF
TRBJ2-2 | TRBD1 | TRBV5-1 | ASSNNRGAGTGELF
TRBJ1-1 | TRBD1 | TRBV18 | ASSPDRGRTTEAF
TRBJ1-1 | NA | TRBV27 | ASSDGLNTEAF
TRBJ1-2 | NA | TRBV12-3/TRBV12-4 | ASSRHIDGYT
TRBJ2-2 | NA | TRBV7-3 | ASSLTSSPGELF
TRBJ2-5 | TRBD2 | TRBV4-2 | ASSQVPGPAGFGETQY
TRBJ2-1 | TRBD1 | TRBV27 | ASSPPRQPGQGRNEQF
TRBJ1-2 | NA | TRBV28 | ASSQTGRNYGYT
TRBJ2-1 | NA | TRBV5-1 | ASSLDGGRYNEQF
TRBJ2-5 | TRBD2 | TRBV3-1/TRBV3-2 | ASSPPGSGGETQY
TRBJ2-1 | NA | TRBV2 | ASSPLGDNEQF
TRBJ2-6 | NA | TRBV18 | ASSPEYRSGANVLT
TRBJ2-7 | NA | TRBV28 | ASRGLYEQY
TRBJ2-3 | NA | TRBV9 | ASSVALAYRTDTQY
TRBJ1-2 | NA | TRBV5-5 | ASSLGEKQRRGYT
TRBJ1-3 | NA | TRBV28 | ASSLRDSGNTIY
TRBJ1-6 | NA | TRBV18 | ASSPRDGNSPLH
TRBJ2-7 | NA | TRBV11-2 | ASSFGFLNYEQY
TRBJ2-5 | NA | TRBV5-4 | ASSLEEAGRETQY
TRBJ1-2 | NA | TRBV9 | ASSAPGYGYT
TRBJ1-4 | NA | TRBV18 | ASSPLLGATNEKLF
TRBJ1-3 | NA | TRBV3-1/TRBV3-2 | ASSQDRMISGNTIY
TRBJ2-5 | NA | TRBV7-2 | ASSPRREQETQY
TRBJ1-1 | TRBD1 | TRBV6-6 | ASSSTGGMNTEAF